The sequence of this T cell receptor (beta chain) was determined in a study of CD8+CD57+ T cells in acquired aplastic anemia. Turning to the study itself: On average, sorted CD4+ and CD8+ cells gave 2.5 to 4 ug of DNA.

This clonotype has more than one count but fewer than ten. The target antigen is unknown. Germline V gene lookup returns CDR1 ENHRY and CDR2 SYGVKD. This CDR3 has 13 amino acids. V was clipped by 0 bases and J by 6 bases, with 8 bases between them. The study profiled TCR beta VDJ and CDR3 using genomic DNA as template. TCRdb redid the calling of the reads with MiXCR, one entry per CDR3 protein. The sample consists of about 54,000 distinct CDR3 sequences, around 50% of them appearing once. Study-level findings and limits: Both patients and controls carried the same twenty-nine CD8+ CDR3 sequences.

In patients chosen for sequencing, flow cytometry had shown CD8+CD57+ cell expansion. Every patient was diagnosed with severe acquired aplastic anemia. Among the patients, none had received any therapy at the time of blood sampling. This receptor was identified in a human donor with aplastic anemia. This chain joins TRBV10-3 and TRBJ1-2; D ambiguous. Sequenced sample: sorted CD4+, CD8+, or CD8+CD57+ T cells (not recorded which) from PBMCs. CDR3 bases: TGTGCCATCAGTGAGTCATGGACGGATGGCTACACCTTC. Its translation: CAISESWTDGYTF.